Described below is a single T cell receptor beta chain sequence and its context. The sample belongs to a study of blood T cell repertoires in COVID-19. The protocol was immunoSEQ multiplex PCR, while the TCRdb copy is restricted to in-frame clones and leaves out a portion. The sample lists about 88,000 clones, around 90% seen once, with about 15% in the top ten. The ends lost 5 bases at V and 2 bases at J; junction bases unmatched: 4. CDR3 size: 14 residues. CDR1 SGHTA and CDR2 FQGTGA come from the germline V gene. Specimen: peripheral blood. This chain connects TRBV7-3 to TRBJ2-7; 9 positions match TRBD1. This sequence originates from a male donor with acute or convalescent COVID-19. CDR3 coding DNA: TGTGCCAGCAGCCCCGGACAGGGGCCCTACGAGCAGTACTTC. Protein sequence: CASSPGQGPYEQYF.